This T cell receptor beta chain was obtained from a study of blood T cells in healthy people across ages. The overall study: When template switching was applied, about one barcoded beta molecule was captured per two T cells. General study points: Roughly linearly, TCR beta diversity per million T cells fell as age increased.

The authors ran a second PCR of roughly 7 to 11 cycles using a sample-barcoded 5' primer and a J-beta primer mix. TCRdb called the 5' RACE reads again in MiXCR, with one record for every CDR3 protein. This table has 750,000 to 850,000 distinct CDR3 sequences, around a quarter appearing once. A remark on this clonotype: As yet, its antigen is unknown.

This sample was shared with a second study, whose subject was T cells of mothers and their children.

This TCR was recovered from a boy aged 10-17 years in good health. The material sequenced was blood.

The chain's CDR3 is CASSLGTIYNSPLHF. The CDR3 DNA is TGTGCCAGCAGCTTAGGGACGATCTATAATTCACCCCTCCACTTT. The chain employs TRBV7-2 and TRBJ1-6; no reliable D call. The CDR3 is 15 residues long. V was clipped by 1 base and J by 3 bases, with 7 bases between them. Germline V gives CDR1 SGHTA, CDR2 FQGNSA.